The subject of this entry is one T cell receptor (beta chain). The CDR3 length is 13 residues. The V gene's germline CDR1 is LNHDA and CDR2 SQIVND (reference sequence). The ends were cut back, 3 bases at V and 8 bases at J, with 13 bases in the middle. Repertoires were generated with immunoSEQ multiplex PCR, while TCRdb's copy carries only in-frame clones and drops some. Here the sample spans over 90,000 clones, more than 90% being singletons. The data are from a study of blood T cell repertoires in COVID-19. The receptor was derived from a young man with acute or convalescent COVID-19. V is TRBV19 and J is TRBJ1-2; D unresolved. The specimen was peripheral blood. In DNA, the CDR3 is TGTGCCAGTAGTATGGCAAAAACCCTGGGCTACACCTTC. Protein product: CASSMAKTLGYTF.